This T cell receptor (beta chain) was identified during a study of shared clonotypes between healthy human individuals. The germline V gene has CDR1 SGDLS and CDR2 YYNGEE. V lost 3 bases to trimming and J lost 0 bases; unmatched junction nucleotides: 4. CDR3 size: 16 residues. The naive CD8 fraction comprised CD45RO-negative cells positively selected for CCR7 and excluded terminally differentiated effector memory CD45RA+ cells. Some clones are missing from TCRdb's copy, which holds only in-frame ones; the method was immunoSEQ multiplex PCR. Of fewer than 850,000 clones in the sample, roughly 96% were seen once.

The TCR originated in a man aged 30 to 39 in good health. V is TRBV9 and J is TRBJ1-1; the match to TRBD1 covers 11 bases. The sequencing input was naive CD8+ T cells sorted from blood. CDR3 in amino acids: CASSAGTGGMNTEAFF. The CDR3 region has the DNA TGTGCCAGCAGCGCCGGGACAGGGGGGATGAACACTGAAGCTTTCTTT.